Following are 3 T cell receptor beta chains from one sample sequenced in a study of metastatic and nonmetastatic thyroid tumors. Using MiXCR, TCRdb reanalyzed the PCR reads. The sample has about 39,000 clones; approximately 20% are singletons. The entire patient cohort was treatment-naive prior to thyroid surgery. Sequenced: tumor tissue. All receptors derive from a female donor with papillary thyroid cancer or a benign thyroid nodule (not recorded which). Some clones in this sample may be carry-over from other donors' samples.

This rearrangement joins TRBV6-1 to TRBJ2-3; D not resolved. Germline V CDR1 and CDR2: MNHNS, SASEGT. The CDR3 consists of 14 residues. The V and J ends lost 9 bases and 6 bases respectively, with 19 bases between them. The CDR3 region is CARGTRLDSDTQYF. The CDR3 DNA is TGTGCCAGAGGCACCCGACTTGATTCGGATACGCAGTATTTT.

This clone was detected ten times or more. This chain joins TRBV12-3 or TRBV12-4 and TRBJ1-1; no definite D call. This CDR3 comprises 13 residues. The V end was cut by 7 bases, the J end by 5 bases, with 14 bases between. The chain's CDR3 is CASTHGVGTEAFF. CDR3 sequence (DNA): TGTGCCAGCACCCACGGGGTTGGTACTGAAGCTTTCTTT.

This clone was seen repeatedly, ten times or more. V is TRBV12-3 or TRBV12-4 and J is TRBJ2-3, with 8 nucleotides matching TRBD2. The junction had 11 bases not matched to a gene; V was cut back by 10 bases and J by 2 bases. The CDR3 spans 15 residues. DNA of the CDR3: TGTGCCACCGGGAGGGACGCGGAGTACACAGATACGCAGTATTTT. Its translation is CATGRDAEYTDTQYF.